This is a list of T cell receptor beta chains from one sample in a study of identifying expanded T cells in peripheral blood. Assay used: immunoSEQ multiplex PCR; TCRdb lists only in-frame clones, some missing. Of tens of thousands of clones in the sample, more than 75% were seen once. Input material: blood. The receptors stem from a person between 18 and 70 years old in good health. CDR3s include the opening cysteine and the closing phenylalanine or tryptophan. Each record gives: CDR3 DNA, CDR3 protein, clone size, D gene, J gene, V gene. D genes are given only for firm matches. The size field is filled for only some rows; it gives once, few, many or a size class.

TGTGCCAGCACCTTCCACAAGGGCGGCTACACCTTC CASTFHKGGYTF - - TRBJ1-2 TRBV5-8
TGTGCCAGCAGTGAAGGACAGGATCCAACCTACGAGCAGTACTTC CASSEGQDPTYEQYF - TRBD1 TRBJ2-7 TRBV27
TGTGTTCAAGACGGGGGCACGAACACTGAAGCTTTCTTT CVQDGGTNTEAFF once - TRBJ1-1 TRBV2
TGCGCCAGCAGGAAGGTCGGTAGCGGGGGGCCAGGGGAGCAGTACTTC CASRKVGSGGPGEQYF - TRBD2 TRBJ2-7 TRBV5-1
TGTGCCAGCAGTTCTAGCGGGGAGACTAGCACAGATACGCAGTATTTT CASSSSGETSTDTQYF - TRBD2 TRBJ2-3 TRBV6-5
TGTGCCAGCAGCGTGGGAATGGTGGGACAGACCCAGTACTTC CASSVGMVGQTQYF - - TRBJ2-5 TRBV7-2
TGTGCCAGCAGCTTCTTTTTGGGGGGCAATAATAACTATGGCTACACCTTC CASSFFLGGNNNYGYTF - - TRBJ1-2 TRBV7-2
TGTGCCAGCTCACCCATTCAGGGACAGGCCAAAGGGGCCAACGTCCTGACTTTC CASSPIQGQAKGANVLTF - TRBD1 TRBJ2-6 TRBV18
TGTGCCAGCAGCTCACGGACAGCCTATGGCTACACCTTC CASSSRTAYGYTF - - TRBJ1-2 TRBV9
TGTGCCAGCAGCTCGGACTGGGGGACCGGGGAGCTGTTTTTT CASSSDWGTGELFF - - TRBJ2-2 TRBV7-2
TGTGCCAGAAGCTCGACAGCGCAAATATCTTTCACTGAAGCTTTCTTT CARSSTAQISFTEAFF - - TRBJ1-1 TRBV5-3
TGTGCCTGGAGGAGGAACGGGTATAATTCACCCCTCCACTTT CAWRRNGYNSPLHF - - TRBJ1-6 TRBV30
TGCGCCAGCAGCCAAGCCCCCCCAAGGGGGGAAGCAACAGATACGCAGTATTTT CASSQAPPRGEATDTQYF - - TRBJ2-3 TRBV4-3
TGTGCCAGCAGCTTGGAGCTAGGGCTTACCTACGAGCAGTACTTC CASSLELGLTYEQYF - - TRBJ2-7 TRBV5-6
TGTGCCAGCAGTGTAACAGGGTCGAAGGTATATGGCTACACCTTC CASSVTGSKVYGYTF - - TRBJ1-2 TRBV6-1
TGTGCCAGCAGCTTAGAAGGAGCGGGGGAAAGGACAGATACGCAGTATTTT CASSLEGAGERTDTQYF - TRBD2 TRBJ2-3 TRBV7-2
TGTGCCAGCAGCTTCGGCGACTATGGCTACACCTTC CASSFGDYGYTF - - TRBJ1-2 TRBV5-5
TGTGCTAGTGTCGACACGGGGAGGGACTCCTACGAGCAGTACTTC CASVDTGRDSYEQYF - TRBD2 TRBJ2-7 TRBV12-5
TGTGCCAGCAGATTGCTAGCGGGGGTTACCGGGGAGCTGTTTTTT CASRLLAGVTGELFF - TRBD2 TRBJ2-2 TRBV6-6
TGTGCCAGCAGTTCCTACCTCGCGGGGGAGCAGTTCTTC CASSSYLAGEQFF - - TRBJ2-1 TRBV27
TGTGCCAGCAGCTCCACTGGGGGGTGGTCACCCCTCCACTTT CASSSTGGWSPLHF - - TRBJ1-6 TRBV7-2
TGCGCCAGCAGCTCGGACAGGGGGCAGTTCTTC CASSSDRGQFF - TRBD1 TRBJ2-1 TRBV5-1